Presented here are 26 T cell receptor beta chains from one specimen sequenced in a study of blood T cells in healthy people across ages. It was with a sample-barcoded 5' primer and a J-beta primer mix that a second PCR of roughly 7 to 12 cycles was run. From the 5' RACE reads, TCRdb called clonotypes with MiXCR, one entry per CDR3 protein. This table holds some 1,500,000 distinct CDR3 sequences, about 45% found once. Source material: blood. These receptors came from a woman younger than 35 in good health.

A few counts support this clonotype. J is TRBJ2-3 and V is TRBV18, with D unclear. This CDR3 region has 15 residues. Between the trimmed V and J ends, which lost 6 bases and 0 bases, there was a span of 13 bases. Per germline, CDR1 KGHSH and CDR2 LQKENI. The CDR3 sequence is CASSIIAASTDTQYF. The DNA for the CDR3 is TGTGCCAGCTCGATAATCGCGGCTAGCACAGATACGCAGTATTTT.

This clonotype was seen ten or more times. The CDR3 loop is CSVEGGSSYNEQFF. The CDR3 DNA reads TGCAGCGTTGAAGGGGGCAGTTCCTACAATGAGCAGTTCTTC. V and J are TRBV29-1 and TRBJ2-1; perhaps TRBD1 as D (5 bases). Per the germline V gene, CDR1 is SQVTM and CDR2 is ANQGSEA. The ends were cut back, 1 base at V and 1 base at J, with 8 bases in the middle. CDR3 length equals 14 residues.

V and J are TRBV20-1 and TRBJ2-7; 8 nucleotides align to TRBD1. This CDR3 region has 15 residues. Germline values: CDR1 DFQATT, CDR2 SNEGSKA (reference sequence). V was clipped by 1 base and J by 2 bases; unmatched bases: 7. CDR3 in DNA: TGCAGTGCTAGAGGCGTCGACAGGGGTCCCTACGAGCAGTACTTC. Translation: CSARGVDRGPYEQYF.

This clonotype was seen only a few times. The genes are TRBV20-1 and TRBJ1-1, with 9 bases lining up with TRBD1. The germline CDR1 and CDR2 sequences are DFQATT and SNEGSKA (reference sequence). The trim removed 0 bases at V and 4 bases at J, leaving 12 bases unmatched. The CDR3 is 17 residues long. CDR3 sequence: CSARDRITGGAITEAFF. The DNA for the CDR3 is TGCAGTGCTAGAGATAGAATAACAGGGGGCGCGATCACTGAAGCTTTCTTT.

This clonotype appeared a single time. The DNA for the CDR3 is TGCGCCAGCAGCCAAGATGCTAGTCTTATATACGATGAGCAGTTCTTC. This translates into CASSQDASLIYDEQFF. This sequence joins TRBV4-3 and TRBJ2-1; D remains ambiguous. The CDR3 sequence is 16 residues long. V was shortened by 0 bases and J by 8 bases, with 17 bases between the two germline ends. Germline values: CDR1 LGHNA, CDR2 YSLEER.

The rearrangement uses TRBV5-1 and TRBJ2-5, with D maybe TRBD1 (7 bases). Gene TRBJ2-7 matches the end of the DNA better, so the J call may be wrong. Germline V gene lookup returns CDR1 SGHRS and CDR2 YFSETQ. The CDR3 extends over 17 amino acids. The CDR3, as DNA: TGCGCCAGCAGCTTGGTTGGAGGGGGCAACCTAAACTACGAGCAGTACTTC. Residues: CASSLVGGGNLNYEQYF.

The rearrangement links TRBV2 to TRBJ1-5; D is undetermined. Germline loops: CDR1 SNHLY, CDR2 FYNNEI. V lost 8 bases and J 3 bases, leaving 14 bases between the germline ends. The CDR3 contains 14 residues. CDR3 residues: CASGRAGYNQPQHF. The DNA for the CDR3 is TGTGCCAGCGGTAGGGCAGGCTACAATCAGCCCCAGCATTTT. The variable domain in full, with the rest retrieved from reference TRBV2 and TRBJ1-5, is EPEVTQTPSHQVTQMGQEVILRCVPISNHLYFYWYRQILGQKVEFLVSFYNNEISEKSEIFDDQFSVERPDGSNFTLKIRSTKLEDSAMYFCASGRAGYNQPQHFGDGTRLSIL.

This clonotype was counted many times. This chain joins TRBV2 and TRBJ2-1; D uncertain. The CDR3 contains 14 residues. V shed 3 bases and J shed 6 bases, with 12 bases lying between them. Germline V CDR1 and CDR2: SNHLY, FYNNEI. CDR3 coding DNA: TGTGCCAGCAGTGAGTCTAGACGAGGCAATGAGCAGTTCTTC. Translation gives CASSESRRGNEQFF.

This chain links TRBV4-1 with TRBJ2-1, with D possibly TRBD1 on 5 matching bases. Looked up from germline, CDR1 is MGHRA and CDR2 is YSYEKL. The CDR3 covers 15 residues. The V end was cut by 0 bases, the J end by 5 bases, with 11 bases between. The CDR3 is CASSQEDRDNNEQFF. The CDR3 DNA is TGCGCCAGCAGCCAAGAAGACAGAGACAACAATGAGCAGTTCTTC.

The V and J genes are TRBV6-2 or TRBV6-3 and TRBJ2-7, with 9 bases aligning to TRBD1. From germline, CDR1 is MNHEY and CDR2 SVGEGT. CDR3 length: 13 residues. V was clipped by 6 bases and J by 5 bases; unmatched bases: 5. CDR3 nucleotides: TGTGCCAGCAGAGGGACAGGGACCAACGAGCAGTACTTC. Amino acids: CASRGTGTNEQYF.

This rearrangement joins TRBV6-5 to TRBJ1-2; D is ambiguous. Per the germline V gene, CDR1 is MNHEY and CDR2 is SVGAGI. CDR3 length equals 12 residues. V dropped 6 bases and J dropped 0 bases, with 5 bases sitting between them. The CDR3 nucleotides are TGTGCCAGCAGGCAGTCTAACTATGGCTACACCTTC. Amino acids: CASRQSNYGYTF.

V and J are TRBV20-1 and TRBJ2-1; 8 nucleotides align to TRBD1. V trimming: 0 bases; J trimming: 7 bases; junction bases outside the gene matches: 14. Germline V gene sequence: CDR1 DFQATT, CDR2 SNEGSKA (reference sequence). The CDR3 spans 17 residues. As DNA, the CDR3 is TGCAGTGCTAGAGAAGAGGGGGAAGGACAGGGAGGAAATGAGCAGTTCTTC. Its protein product is CSAREEGEGQGGNEQFF.

This clonotype was seen more than once but under ten times. The rearrangement uses TRBV20-1 and TRBJ2-5; D remains unclear. V lost 0 bases and J 6 bases, leaving 8 bases between the germline ends. Per the germline V gene, CDR1 is DFQATT and CDR2 is SNEGSKA (reference sequence). The length of the CDR3 is 12 residues. The CDR3 loop reads CSARDPAKTQYF. The CDR3 bases are TGCAGTGCTAGAGATCCCGCGAAGACCCAGTACTTC.

This rearrangement joins TRBV27 to TRBJ1-1, with D perhaps TRBD1 (6 bases). CDR1 and CDR2 from the germline V gene are MNHEY and SMNVEV (reference sequence). The CDR3 covers 15 residues. Trimming removed 6 bases from V and 6 bases from J, with 20 bases in between. The CDR3 loop reads CASRGPGQKAAEAFF. CDR3 sequence (DNA): TGTGCCAGCAGGGGGCCGGGACAAAAGGCGGCTGAAGCTTTCTTT.

This clonotype has ten or more counts. The genes are TRBV29-1 and TRBJ2-5, with D tentatively TRBD1 or TRBD2 (5 bases each). CDR1 and CDR2 (germline): SQVTM, ANQGSEA. The CDR3 is 15 residues long. Trimming took off 4 bases at V and 2 bases at J, with 17 bases between the two ends. The CDR3 nucleotides read TGCAGCGTTGCGTTTCGGAGTGGGGGTCAAGAGACCCAGTACTTC. It specifies CSVAFRSGGQETQYF.

This clonotype was recorded a few times. The gene calls are TRBV6-6 and TRBJ2-4; D not certain. V lost 5 bases and J 1 base, leaving 12 bases between the germline ends. The CDR3 spans 15 residues. Germline V lookup: CDR1 MNHNY, CDR2 SVGAGI (reference sequence). The CDR3 region has the DNA TGTGCCAGCAGTGACCTAGGTGGGGCCAAAAACATTCAGTACTTC. The encoded protein is CASSDLGGAKNIQYF.

This sequence joins TRBV6-5 and TRBJ1-4; 7 bases line up with TRBD1. CDR3 size: 19 residues. Unmatched junction bases numbered 15, after V lost 0 bases and J lost 5 bases. Germline assignment: CDR1 MNHEY and CDR2 SVGAGI. The CDR3 DNA follows: TGTGCCAGCAGTTACTCGGGGGTCAGACAGGGTAGGCGAAATGAAAAACTGTTTTTT. Its protein product is CASSYSGVRQGRRNEKLFF.

This chain connects TRBV15 to TRBJ1-1; TRBD1 might be the D (5 bases). CDR1 and CDR2 (germline): LNHNV, YYDKDF (reference sequence). The V end was cut by 3 bases, the J end by 1 base, with 9 bases between. The CDR3 runs 14 residues. CDR3 DNA: TGTGCCACCAGCAGGGTGACAGAGAACACTGAAGCTTTCTTT. Protein sequence: CATSRVTENTEAFF.

The V call is TRBV9, the J call TRBJ1-1; D possibly corresponds to TRBD1 (5 bases). CDR1 is SGDLS and CDR2 is YYNGEE in the germline V gene. Trimming left V 4 bases short and J 3 bases short, with 19 bases between. This CDR3 has 16 amino acids. The CDR3: CASSTPPDSLDTEAFF. Here the CDR3 DNA reads TGTGCCAGCAGCACACCCCCAGACAGCTTAGACACTGAAGCTTTCTTT.

Written as DNA, the CDR3 is TGTGCCAGCAGCCCAGTGGGGGGGATGCCTGAAGCTTTCTTT. As protein: CASSPVGGMPEAFF. The V and J genes are TRBV6-5 and TRBJ1-1; perhaps TRBD1 as D (5 bases). The germline V and J ends were trimmed by 6 bases and 6 bases, with 17 bases remaining between them. CDR1 and CDR2 (germline): MNHEY, SVGAGI. CDR3 size: 14 residues.

The genes are TRBV20-1 and TRBJ2-1, with 10 bases lining up with TRBD2. The V gene end was trimmed by 3 bases and the J gene end by 0 bases; junction bases not matched to a gene: 8. The germline CDR1 and CDR2 sequences are DFQATT and SNEGSKA (reference sequence). This CDR3 spans 17 amino acids. The CDR3 DNA is TGCAGTGCTAGTATCACTAGCGGGGCATACTCCTACAATGAGCAGTTCTTC. This sequence encodes CSASITSGAYSYNEQFF.

The chain joins TRBV11-2 to TRBJ2-7; D gene ambiguous. The CDR3 covers 15 residues. Germline V gene lookup returns CDR1 SGHAT and CDR2 FQNNGV. V lost 6 bases and J 2 bases, leaving 17 bases between the germline ends. The CDR3 region has the DNA TGTGCCAGCAGAAGACCGGGTCAGATGGCCTACGAGCAGTACTTC. Protein sequence: CASRRPGQMAYEQYF. Full variable domain (outside the CDR3, taken from reference TRBV11-2 and TRBJ2-7): EAGVAQSPRYKIIEKRQSVAFWCNPISGHATLYWYQQILGQGPKLLIQFQNNGVVDDSQLPKDRFSAERLKGVDSTLKIQPAKLEDSAVYLCASRRPGQMAYEQYFGPGTRLTVT.

The chain combines TRBV27 with TRBJ2-4; 9 nucleotides align to TRBD1. The CDR3 is 17 amino acids. The J segment lost 2 bases and the V segment lost 3 bases, leaving 8 bases of the junction unmatched. Germline V gene sequence: CDR1 MNHEY, CDR2 SMNVEV (reference sequence). This chain's CDR3 is CASSFLQGALTKNIQYF. In DNA, the CDR3 is TGTGCCAGCAGTTTTTTACAGGGGGCTTTGACCAAAAACATTCAGTACTTC.

The chain has TRBV28 and TRBJ2-7; maybe TRBD2 (6 bases). V was shortened by 5 bases and J by 0 bases, with 17 bases between the two germline ends. Germline V CDR1 and CDR2: MDHEN, SYDVKM. The CDR3 sequence is 16 residues long. CDR3 sequence (DNA): TGTGCCAGCAGTATCAAACTAGCCCAGATCTCCTACGAGCAGTACTTC. As protein: CASSIKLAQISYEQYF.

This clonotype showed up just a few times. This sequence joins TRBV29-1 and TRBJ1-1; D might be TRBD1 (6 bases). V dropped 7 bases and J dropped 0 bases, with 12 bases sitting between them. The V gene's germline CDR1 is SQVTM and CDR2 ANQGSEA. The CDR3 is 13 residues long. The CDR3 reads CSACRGMNTEAFF. The CDR3 nucleotides read TGCAGCGCCTGCAGGGGAATGAACACTGAAGCTTTCTTT.

V gene TRBV20-1 combines with J gene TRBJ2-7; either TRBD1 or TRBD2 may fit D (5 bases each). The CDR3 totals 14 residues. Trimming took off 2 bases at V and 4 bases at J, with 15 bases between the two ends. The germline CDR1 and CDR2 sequences are DFQATT and SNEGSKA (reference sequence). The CDR3 loop reads CSARSPRDGYEQYF. Here the CDR3 DNA reads TGCAGTGCTAGATCCCCGAGGGACGGGTACGAGCAGTACTTC.